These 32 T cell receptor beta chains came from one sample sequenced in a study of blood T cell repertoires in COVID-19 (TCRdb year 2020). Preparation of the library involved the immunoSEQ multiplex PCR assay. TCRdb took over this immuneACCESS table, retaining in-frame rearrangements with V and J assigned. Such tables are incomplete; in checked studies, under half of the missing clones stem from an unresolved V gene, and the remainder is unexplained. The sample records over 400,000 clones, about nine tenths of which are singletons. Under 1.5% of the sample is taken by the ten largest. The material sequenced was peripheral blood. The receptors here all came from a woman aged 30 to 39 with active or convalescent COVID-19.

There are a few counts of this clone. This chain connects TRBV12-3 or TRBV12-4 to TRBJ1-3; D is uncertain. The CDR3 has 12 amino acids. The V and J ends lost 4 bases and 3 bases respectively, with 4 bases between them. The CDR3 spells CASSSYGNTIYF. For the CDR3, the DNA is TGTGCCAGCAGTTCTTATGGAAACACCATATATTTT.

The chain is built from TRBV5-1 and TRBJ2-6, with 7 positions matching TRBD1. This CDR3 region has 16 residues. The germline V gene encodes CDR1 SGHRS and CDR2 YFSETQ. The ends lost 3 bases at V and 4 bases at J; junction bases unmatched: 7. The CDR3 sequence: CASSWSDRAGANVLTF. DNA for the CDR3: TGCGCCAGCAGCTGGTCTGACAGGGCCGGGGCCAACGTCCTGACTTTC.

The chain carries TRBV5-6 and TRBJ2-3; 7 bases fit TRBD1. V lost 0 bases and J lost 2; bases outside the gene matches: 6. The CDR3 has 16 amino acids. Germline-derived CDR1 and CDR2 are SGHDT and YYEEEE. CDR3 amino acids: CASSLGTGSTTDTQYF. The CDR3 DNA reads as TGTGCCAGCAGCTTGGGGACAGGCAGTACCACAGATACGCAGTATTTT. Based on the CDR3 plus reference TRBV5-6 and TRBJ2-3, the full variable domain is DAGVTQSPTHLIKTRGQQVTLRCSPKSGHDTVSWYQQALGQGPQFIFQYYEEEERQRGNFPDRFSGHQFPNYSSELNVNALLLGDSALYLCASSLGTGSTTDTQYFGPGTRLTVL.

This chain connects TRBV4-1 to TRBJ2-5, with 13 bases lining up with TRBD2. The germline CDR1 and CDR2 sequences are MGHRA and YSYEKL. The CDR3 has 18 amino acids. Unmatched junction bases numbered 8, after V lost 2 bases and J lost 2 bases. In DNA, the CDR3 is TGCGCCAGCAGCCAAACCCCGGGACTAGCGGGATTACAAGAGACCCAGTACTTC. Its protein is CASSQTPGLAGLQETQYF.

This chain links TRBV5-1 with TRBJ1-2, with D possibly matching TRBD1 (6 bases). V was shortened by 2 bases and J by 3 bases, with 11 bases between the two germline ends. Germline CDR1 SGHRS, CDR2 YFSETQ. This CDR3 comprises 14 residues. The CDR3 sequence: CASSFLKGDYGYTF. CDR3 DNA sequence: TGCGCCAGCAGCTTCTTGAAGGGGGACTATGGCTACACCTTC.

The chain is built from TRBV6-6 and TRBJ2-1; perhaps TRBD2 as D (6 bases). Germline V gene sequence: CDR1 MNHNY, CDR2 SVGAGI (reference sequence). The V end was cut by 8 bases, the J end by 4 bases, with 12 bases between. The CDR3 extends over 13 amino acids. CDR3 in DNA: TGTGCCAGCTGGGACTCTAATTACAATGAGCAGTTCTTC. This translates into CASWDSNYNEQFF.

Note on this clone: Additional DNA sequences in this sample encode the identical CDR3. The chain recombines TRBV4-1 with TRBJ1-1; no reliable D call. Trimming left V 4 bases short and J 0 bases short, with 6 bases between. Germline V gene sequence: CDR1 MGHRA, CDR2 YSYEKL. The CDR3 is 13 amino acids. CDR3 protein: CASSPGVNTEAFF. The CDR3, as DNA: TGCGCCAGCAGCCCGGGTGTGAACACTGAAGCTTTCTTT.

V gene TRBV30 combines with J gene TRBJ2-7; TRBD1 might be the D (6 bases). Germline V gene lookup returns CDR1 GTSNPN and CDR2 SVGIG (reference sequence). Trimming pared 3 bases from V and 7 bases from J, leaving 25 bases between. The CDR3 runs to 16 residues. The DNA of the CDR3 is TGTGCCTGGAGGCCTGTTGCCGGGACAACCCGTCGGGAGCAGTACTTC. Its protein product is CAWRPVAGTTRREQYF. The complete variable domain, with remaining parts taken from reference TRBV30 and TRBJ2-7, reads SQTIHQWPATLVQPVGSPLSLECTVEGTSNPNLYWYRQAAGRGLQLLFYSVGIGQISSEVPQNLSASRPQDRQFILSSKKLLLSDSGFYLCAWRPVAGTTRREQYFGPGTRLTVT.

This CDR3 reads CASSLDGNRSGNTIYF. The DNA of the CDR3 is TGTGCCAGCAGCTTGGACGGGAACCGCTCTGGAAACACCATATATTTT. V and J are TRBV11-2 and TRBJ1-3, with D unresolved. V was pared by 3 bases and J by 0 bases, with 12 bases between. The CDR3 runs to 16 residues. Looked up from germline, CDR1 is SGHAT and CDR2 is FQNNGV. Full variable domain (outside the CDR3, taken from reference TRBV11-2 and TRBJ1-3): EAGVAQSPRYKIIEKRQSVAFWCNPISGHATLYWYQQILGQGPKLLIQFQNNGVVDDSQLPKDRFSAERLKGVDSTLKIQPAKLEDSAVYLCASSLDGNRSGNTIYFGEGSWLTVV.

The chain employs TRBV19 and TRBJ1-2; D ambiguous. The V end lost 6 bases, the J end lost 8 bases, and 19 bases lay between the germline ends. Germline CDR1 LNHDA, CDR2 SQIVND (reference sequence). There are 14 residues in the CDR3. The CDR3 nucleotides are TGTGCCAGTAGCCCCAACCCGGGGAAAGGGGGCTACACCTTC. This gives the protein CASSPNPGKGGYTF.

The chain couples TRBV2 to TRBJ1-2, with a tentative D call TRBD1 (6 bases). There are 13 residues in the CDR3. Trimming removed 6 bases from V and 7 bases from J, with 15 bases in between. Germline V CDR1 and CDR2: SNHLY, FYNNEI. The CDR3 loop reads CASSGTSFAGYTF. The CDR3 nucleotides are TGTGCCAGCAGCGGGACATCGTTTGCTGGCTACACCTTC.

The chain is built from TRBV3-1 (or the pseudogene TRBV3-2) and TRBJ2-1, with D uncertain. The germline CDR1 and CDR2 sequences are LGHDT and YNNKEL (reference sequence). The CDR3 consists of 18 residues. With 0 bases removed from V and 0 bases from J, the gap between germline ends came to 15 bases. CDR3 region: CASSQEGWARSSYNEQFF. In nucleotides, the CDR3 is TGTGCCAGCAGCCAAGAAGGATGGGCGAGAAGCTCCTACAATGAGCAGTTCTTC.

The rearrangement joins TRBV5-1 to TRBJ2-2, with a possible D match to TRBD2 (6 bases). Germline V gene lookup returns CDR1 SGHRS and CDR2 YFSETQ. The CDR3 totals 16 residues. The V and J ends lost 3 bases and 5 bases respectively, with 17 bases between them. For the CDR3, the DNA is TGCGCCAGCAGCTCTTCTAGCACCCGGGGGACCGGGGAGCTGTTTTTT. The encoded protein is CASSSSSTRGTGELFF.

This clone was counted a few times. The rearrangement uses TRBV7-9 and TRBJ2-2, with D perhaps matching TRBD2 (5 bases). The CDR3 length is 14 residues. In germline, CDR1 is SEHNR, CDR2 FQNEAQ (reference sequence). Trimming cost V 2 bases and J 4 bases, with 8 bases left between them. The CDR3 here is CASSLSGSTGELFF. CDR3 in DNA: TGTGCCAGCAGCTTATCGGGGAGCACCGGGGAGCTGTTTTTT.

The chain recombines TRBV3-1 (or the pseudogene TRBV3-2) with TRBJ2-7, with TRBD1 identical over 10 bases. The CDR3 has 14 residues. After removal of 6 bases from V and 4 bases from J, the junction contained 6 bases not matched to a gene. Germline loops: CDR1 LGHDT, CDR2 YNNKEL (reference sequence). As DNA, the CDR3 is TGTGCCAGCAGTCCCGGGACAGGGGCTTACGAGCAGTACTTC. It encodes CASSPGTGAYEQYF.

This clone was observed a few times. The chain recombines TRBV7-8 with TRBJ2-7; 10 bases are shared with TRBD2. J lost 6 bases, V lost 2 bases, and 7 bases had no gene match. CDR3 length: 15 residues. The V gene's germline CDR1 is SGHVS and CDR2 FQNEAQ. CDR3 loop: CASSLTSGAGFEQYF. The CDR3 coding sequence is TGTGCCAGCAGCTTAACTAGCGGGGCGGGGTTCGAGCAGTACTTC.

CDR3 region: CASNLGARAITDTQYF. CDR3 nucleotides: TGCGCCAGCAACCTGGGGGCCAGAGCAATCACAGATACGCAGTATTTT. This chain uses TRBV5-1 with TRBJ2-3, with a tentative D call TRBD1 (6 bases). Germline V gene sequence: CDR1 SGHRS, CDR2 YFSETQ. With 6 bases removed from V and 2 bases from J, the gap between germline ends came to 19 bases. This CDR3 is 16 amino acids long.

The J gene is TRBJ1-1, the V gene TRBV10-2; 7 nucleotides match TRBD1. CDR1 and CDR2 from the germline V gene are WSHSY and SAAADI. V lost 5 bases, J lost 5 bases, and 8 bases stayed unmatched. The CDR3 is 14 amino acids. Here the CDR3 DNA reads TGCGCCAGCAGTTTGGACAGGAGAGGGACTGAAGCTTTCTTT. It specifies CASSLDRRGTEAFF.

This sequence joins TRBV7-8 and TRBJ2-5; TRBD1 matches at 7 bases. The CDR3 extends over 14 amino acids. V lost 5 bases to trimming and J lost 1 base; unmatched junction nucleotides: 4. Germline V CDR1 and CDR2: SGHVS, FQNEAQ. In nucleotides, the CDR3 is TGTGCCAGCAGCAGAGGGGGCTCCCAAGAGACCCAGTACTTC. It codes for CASSRGGSQETQYF.

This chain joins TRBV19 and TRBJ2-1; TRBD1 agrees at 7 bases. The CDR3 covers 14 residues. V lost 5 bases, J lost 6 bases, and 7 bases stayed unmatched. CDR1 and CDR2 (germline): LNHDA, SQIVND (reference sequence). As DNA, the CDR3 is TGTGCCAGTAGTCCAAGACAGGGTAGCAATGAGCAGTTCTTC. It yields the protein CASSPRQGSNEQFF. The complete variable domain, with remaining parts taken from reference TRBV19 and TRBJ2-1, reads DGGITQSPKYLFRKEGQNVTLSCEQNLNHDAMYWYRQDPGQGLRLIYYSQIVNDFQKGDIAEGYSVSREKKESFPLTVTSAQKNPTAFYLCASSPRQGSNEQFFGPGTRLTVL.

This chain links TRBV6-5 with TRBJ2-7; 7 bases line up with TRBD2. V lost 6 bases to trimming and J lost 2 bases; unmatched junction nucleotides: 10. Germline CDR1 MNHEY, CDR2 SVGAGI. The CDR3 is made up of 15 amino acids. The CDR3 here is CASRGSGKGTYEQYF. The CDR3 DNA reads TGTGCCAGCAGAGGGAGCGGGAAAGGGACCTACGAGCAGTACTTC.

The CDR3 region is CASRRTGVNEQYF. DNA of the CDR3: TGTGCCAGCAGACGGACAGGGGTGAACGAGCAGTACTTC. The chain uses TRBV12-3 or TRBV12-4 and TRBJ2-7; 9 nucleotides match TRBD1. V trimming: 6 bases; J trimming: 5 bases; junction bases outside the gene matches: 5. This CDR3 has 13 amino acids.

The CDR3 loop is CASSETGEEQFF. As DNA, the CDR3 is TGCGCCAGCAGTGAAACAGGGGAAGAGCAGTTCTTC. The V call is TRBV4-1, the J call TRBJ2-1, with 7 bases matching TRBD1. The germline CDR1 and CDR2 sequences are MGHRA and YSYEKL. The CDR3 has 12 residues. Germline trimming cut 6 bases from V and 10 bases from J; bases unmatched to any gene: 6.

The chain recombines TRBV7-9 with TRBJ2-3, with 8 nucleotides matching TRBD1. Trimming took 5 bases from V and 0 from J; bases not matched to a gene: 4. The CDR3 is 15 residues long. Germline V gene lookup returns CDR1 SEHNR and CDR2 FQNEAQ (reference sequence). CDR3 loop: CASSITGGSTDTQYF. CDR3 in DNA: TGTGCCAGCAGCATTACAGGGGGGAGCACAGATACGCAGTATTTT.

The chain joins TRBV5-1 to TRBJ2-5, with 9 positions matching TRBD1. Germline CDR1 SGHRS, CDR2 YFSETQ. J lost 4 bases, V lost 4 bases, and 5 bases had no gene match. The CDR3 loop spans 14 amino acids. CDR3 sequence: CASSPTGGGETQYF. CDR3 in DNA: TGCGCCAGCAGCCCGACAGGGGGAGGAGAGACCCAGTACTTC.

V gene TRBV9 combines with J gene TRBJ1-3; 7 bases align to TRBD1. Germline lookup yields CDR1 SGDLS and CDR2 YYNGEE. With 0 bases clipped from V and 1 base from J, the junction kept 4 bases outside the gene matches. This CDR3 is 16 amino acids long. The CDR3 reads CASSVAARGSGNTIYF. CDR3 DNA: TGTGCCAGCAGCGTAGCCGCCAGGGGGTCTGGAAACACCATATATTTT.

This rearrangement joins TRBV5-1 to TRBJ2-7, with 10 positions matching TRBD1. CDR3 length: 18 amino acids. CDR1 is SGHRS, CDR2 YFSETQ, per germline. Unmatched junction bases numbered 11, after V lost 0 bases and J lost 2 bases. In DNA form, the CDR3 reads TGCGCCAGCAGCTTGGATCCGATGACAGGGGGCATCGCCTACGAGCAGTACTTC. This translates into CASSLDPMTGGIAYEQYF.

In DNA form, the CDR3 reads TGTGCCAGCAGTATACAGGGGTTGGCCAATCAGCCCCAGCATTTT. It is translated as CASSIQGLANQPQHF. The chain has TRBV28 and TRBJ1-5; 7 positions agree with TRBD1. Trimming cost V 5 bases and J 3 bases; bases outside gene matches: 7. CDR1 and CDR2 from the germline V gene are MDHEN and SYDVKM. The CDR3 has 15 amino acids.

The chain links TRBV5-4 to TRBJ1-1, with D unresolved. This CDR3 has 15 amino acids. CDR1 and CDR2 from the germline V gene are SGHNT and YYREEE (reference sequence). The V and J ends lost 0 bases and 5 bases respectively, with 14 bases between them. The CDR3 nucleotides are TGTGCCAGCAGCTTGGCAGGCCCAATACGTACTGAAGCTTTCTTT. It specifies CASSLAGPIRTEAFF. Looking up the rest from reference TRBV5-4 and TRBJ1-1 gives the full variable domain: ETGVTQSPTHLIKTRGQQVTLRCSSQSGHNTVSWYQQALGQGPQFIFQYYREEENGRGNFPPRFSGLQFPNYSSELNVNALELDDSALYLCASSLAGPIRTEAFFGQGTRLTVV.

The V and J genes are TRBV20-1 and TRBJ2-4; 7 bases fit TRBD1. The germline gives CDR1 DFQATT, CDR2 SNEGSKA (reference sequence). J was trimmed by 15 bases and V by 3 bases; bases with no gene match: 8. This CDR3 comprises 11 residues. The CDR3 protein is CSASVGQEMYF. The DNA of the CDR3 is TGCAGTGCTAGCGTCGGACAGGAGATGTACTTC.

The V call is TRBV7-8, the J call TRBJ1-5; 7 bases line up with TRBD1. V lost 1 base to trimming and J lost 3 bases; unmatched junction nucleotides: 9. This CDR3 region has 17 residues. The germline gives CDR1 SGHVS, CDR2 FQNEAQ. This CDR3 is CASSLEGADRYNQPQHF. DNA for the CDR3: TGTGCCAGCAGCTTAGAGGGGGCGGACAGATACAATCAGCCCCAGCATTTT.

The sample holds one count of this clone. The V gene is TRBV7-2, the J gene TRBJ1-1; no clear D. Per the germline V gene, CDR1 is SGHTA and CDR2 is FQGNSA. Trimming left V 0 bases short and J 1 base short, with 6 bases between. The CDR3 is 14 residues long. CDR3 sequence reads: CASSLAEANTEAFF. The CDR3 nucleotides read TGTGCCAGCAGCTTAGCGGAGGCGAACACTGAAGCTTTCTTT.